This T cell receptor (beta chain) was retrieved from a study of blood T cell repertoires in COVID-19. About the research overall: Some COVID-19 samples were acute and others convalescent; all came from the United States, Italy and Spain. In each case, the material was cDNA or gDNA derived from T cells, B-cell-depleted T cells, or PBMCs.

CDR3 length: 15 residues. V dropped 0 bases and J dropped 0 bases, with 7 bases sitting between them. In germline, CDR1 is SGDLS, CDR2 YYNGEE. Original methodology: Amplification of reference gene primers was used by the study to estimate nucleated cell counts. Produced via immunoSEQ multiplex PCR; TCRdb's table is partial and in-frame only. The DNA gave D and trimming, while V, J and clone size come from that table. The profile shows 75,000 or so clones, around 90% of them singletons. The J gene is TRBJ1-5, the V gene TRBV9; no reliable D call. The specimen sequenced was peripheral blood. This sequence was found in a man aged 50 to 59 with acute or convalescent COVID-19. The CDR3 DNA sequence: TGTGCCAGCAGCGTAGCTCCAGATAGCAATCAGCCCCAGCATTTT. It translates to CASSVAPDSNQPQHF.